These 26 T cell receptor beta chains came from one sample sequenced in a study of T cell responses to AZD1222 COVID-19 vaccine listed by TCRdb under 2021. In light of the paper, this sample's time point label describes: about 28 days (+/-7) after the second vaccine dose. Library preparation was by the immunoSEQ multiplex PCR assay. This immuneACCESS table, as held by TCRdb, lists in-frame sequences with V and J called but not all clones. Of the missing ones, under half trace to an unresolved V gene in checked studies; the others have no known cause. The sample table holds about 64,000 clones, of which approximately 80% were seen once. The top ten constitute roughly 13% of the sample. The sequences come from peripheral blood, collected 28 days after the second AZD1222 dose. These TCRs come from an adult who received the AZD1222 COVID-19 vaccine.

The CDR3 loop is CASSYAGTNYGYTF. As DNA, the CDR3 is TGTGCCAGCAGCTATGCCGGCACTAACTATGGCTACACCTTC. The chain links TRBV7-2 to TRBJ1-2; D call uncertain. Trimming took off 4 bases at V and 0 bases at J, with 9 bases between the two ends. This CDR3 has 14 amino acids. Germline assignment: CDR1 SGHTA and CDR2 FQGNSA.

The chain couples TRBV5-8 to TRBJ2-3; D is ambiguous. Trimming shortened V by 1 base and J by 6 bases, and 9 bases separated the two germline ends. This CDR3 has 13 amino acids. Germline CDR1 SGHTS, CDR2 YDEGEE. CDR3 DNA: TGTGCCAGCAGCTTGTTTACTGCTGATACGCAGTATTTT. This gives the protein CASSLFTADTQYF.

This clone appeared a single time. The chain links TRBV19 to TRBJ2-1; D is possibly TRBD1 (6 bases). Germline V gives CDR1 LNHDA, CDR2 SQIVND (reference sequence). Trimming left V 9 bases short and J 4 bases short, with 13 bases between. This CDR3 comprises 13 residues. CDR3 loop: CASSVTGYNEQFF. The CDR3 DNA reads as TGTGCCAGCTCAGTGACAGGTTACAATGAGCAGTTCTTC.

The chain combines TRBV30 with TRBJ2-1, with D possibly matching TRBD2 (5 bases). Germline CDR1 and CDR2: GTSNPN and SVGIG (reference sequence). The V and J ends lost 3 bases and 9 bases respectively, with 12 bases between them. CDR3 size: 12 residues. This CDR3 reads CAWRLLAGEQFF. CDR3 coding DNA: TGTGCCTGGAGACTCCTAGCTGGTGAGCAGTTCTTC. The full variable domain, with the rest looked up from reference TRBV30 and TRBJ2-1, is SQTIHQWPATLVQPVGSPLSLECTVEGTSNPNLYWYRQAAGRGLQLLFYSVGIGQISSEVPQNLSASRPQDRQFILSSKKLLLSDSGFYLCAWRLLAGEQFFGPGTRLTVL.

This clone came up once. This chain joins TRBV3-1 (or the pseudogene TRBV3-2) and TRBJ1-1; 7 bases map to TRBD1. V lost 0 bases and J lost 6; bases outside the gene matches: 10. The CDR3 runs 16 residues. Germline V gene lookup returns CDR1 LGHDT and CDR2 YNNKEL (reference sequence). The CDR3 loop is CASSQEGLTGVAEAFF. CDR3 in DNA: TGTGCCAGCAGCCAAGAAGGGTTAACAGGGGTGGCTGAAGCTTTCTTT.

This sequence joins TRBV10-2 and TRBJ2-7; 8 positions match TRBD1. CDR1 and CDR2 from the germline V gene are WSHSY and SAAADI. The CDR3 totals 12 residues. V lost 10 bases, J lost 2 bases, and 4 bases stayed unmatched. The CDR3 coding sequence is TGCGCCACCAGGGGGCCCACCTACGAGCAGTACTTC. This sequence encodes CATRGPTYEQYF.

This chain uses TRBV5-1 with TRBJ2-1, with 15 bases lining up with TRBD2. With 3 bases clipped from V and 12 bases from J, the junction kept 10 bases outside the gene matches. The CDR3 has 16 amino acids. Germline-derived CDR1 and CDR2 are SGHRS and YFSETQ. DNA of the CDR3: TGCGCCAGCAGCTCCCGGACTAGCGGGGGGGTCGTCCGGCAGTTCTTC. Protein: CASSSRTSGGVVRQFF.

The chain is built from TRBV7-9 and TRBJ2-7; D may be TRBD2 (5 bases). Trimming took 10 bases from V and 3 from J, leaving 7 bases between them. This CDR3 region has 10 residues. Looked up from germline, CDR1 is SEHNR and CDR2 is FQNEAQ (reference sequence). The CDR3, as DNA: TGTGCCATCGGGAACTACGAGCAGTACTTC. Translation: CAIGNYEQYF. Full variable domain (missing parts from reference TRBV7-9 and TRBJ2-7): DTGVSQNPRHKITKRGQNVTFRCDPISEHNRLYWYRQTLGQGPEFLTYFQNEAQLEKSRLLSDRFSAERPKGSFSTLEIQRTEQGDSAMYLCAIGNYEQYFGPGTRLTVT.

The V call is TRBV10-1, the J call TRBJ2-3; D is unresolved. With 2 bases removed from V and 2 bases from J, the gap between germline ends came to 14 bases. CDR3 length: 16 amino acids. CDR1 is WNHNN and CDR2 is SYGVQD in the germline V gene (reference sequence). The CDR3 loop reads CASSERTSALTDTQYF. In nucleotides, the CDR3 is TGCGCCAGCAGTGAGCGAACAAGCGCCCTCACAGATACGCAGTATTTT.

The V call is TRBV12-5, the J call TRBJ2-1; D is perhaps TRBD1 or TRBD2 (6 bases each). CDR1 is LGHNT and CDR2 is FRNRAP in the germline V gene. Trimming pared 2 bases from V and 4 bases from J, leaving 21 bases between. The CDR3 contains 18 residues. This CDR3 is CASGLHAGGTFRYNEQFF. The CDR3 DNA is TGTGCTAGTGGTTTGCACGCCGGCGGGACATTCAGATACAATGAGCAGTTCTTC.

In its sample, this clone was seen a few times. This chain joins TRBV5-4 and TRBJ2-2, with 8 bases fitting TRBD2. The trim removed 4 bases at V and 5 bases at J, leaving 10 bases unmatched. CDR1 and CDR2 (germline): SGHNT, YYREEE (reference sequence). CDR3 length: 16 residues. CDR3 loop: CASSDRGLGITGELFF. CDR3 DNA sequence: TGTGCCAGCAGCGACCGGGGACTAGGAATTACCGGGGAGCTGTTTTTT. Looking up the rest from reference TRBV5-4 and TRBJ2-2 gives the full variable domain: ETGVTQSPTHLIKTRGQQVTLRCSSQSGHNTVSWYQQALGQGPQFIFQYYREEENGRGNFPPRFSGLQFPNYSSELNVNALELDDSALYLCASSDRGLGITGELFFGEGSRLTVL.

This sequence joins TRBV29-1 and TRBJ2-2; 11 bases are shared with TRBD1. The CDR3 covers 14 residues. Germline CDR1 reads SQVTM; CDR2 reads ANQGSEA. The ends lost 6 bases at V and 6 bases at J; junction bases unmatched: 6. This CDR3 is CSVLGQGEAGELFF. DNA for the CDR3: TGCAGCGTATTGGGACAGGGGGAGGCCGGGGAGCTGTTTTTT.

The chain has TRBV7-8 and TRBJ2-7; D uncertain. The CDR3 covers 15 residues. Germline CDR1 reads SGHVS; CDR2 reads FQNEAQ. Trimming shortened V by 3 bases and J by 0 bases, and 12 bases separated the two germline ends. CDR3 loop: CASSFATEYSYEQYF. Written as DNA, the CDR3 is TGTGCCAGCAGCTTTGCCACAGAATACTCCTACGAGCAGTACTTC.

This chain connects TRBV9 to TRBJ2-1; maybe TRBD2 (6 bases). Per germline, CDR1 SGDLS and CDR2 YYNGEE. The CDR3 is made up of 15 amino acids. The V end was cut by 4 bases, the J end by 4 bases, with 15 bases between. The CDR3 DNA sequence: TGTGCCAGCAGCCCGCGGGACTGGCTATACAATGAGCAGTTCTTC. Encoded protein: CASSPRDWLYNEQFF.

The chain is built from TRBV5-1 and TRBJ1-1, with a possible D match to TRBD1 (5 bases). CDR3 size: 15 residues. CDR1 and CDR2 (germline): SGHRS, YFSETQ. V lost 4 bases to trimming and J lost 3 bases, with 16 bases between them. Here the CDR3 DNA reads TGCGCCAGCAGCCGTTCTGGGGCCGGAGACACTGAAGCTTTCTTT. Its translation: CASSRSGAGDTEAFF. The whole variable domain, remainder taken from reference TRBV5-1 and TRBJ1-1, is KAGVTQTPRYLIKTRGQQVTLSCSPISGHRSVSWYQQTPGQGLQFLFEYFSETQRNKGNFPGRFSGRQFSNSRSEMNVSTLELGDSALYLCASSRSGAGDTEAFFGQGTRLTVV.

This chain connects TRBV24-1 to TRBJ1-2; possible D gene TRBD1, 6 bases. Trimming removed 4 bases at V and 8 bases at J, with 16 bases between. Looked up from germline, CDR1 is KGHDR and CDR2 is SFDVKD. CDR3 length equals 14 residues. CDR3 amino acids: CATSDLGRGEGYTF. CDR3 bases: TGTGCCACCAGTGACCTCGGGAGGGGGGAAGGCTACACCTTC.

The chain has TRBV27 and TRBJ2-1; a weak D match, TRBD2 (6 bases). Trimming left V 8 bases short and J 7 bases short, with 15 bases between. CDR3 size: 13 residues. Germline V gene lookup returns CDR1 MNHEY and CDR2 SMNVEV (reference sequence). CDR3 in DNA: TGTGCCAGCCCTCCTCCGGAGGGTAATGAGCAGTTCTTC. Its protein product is CASPPPEGNEQFF.

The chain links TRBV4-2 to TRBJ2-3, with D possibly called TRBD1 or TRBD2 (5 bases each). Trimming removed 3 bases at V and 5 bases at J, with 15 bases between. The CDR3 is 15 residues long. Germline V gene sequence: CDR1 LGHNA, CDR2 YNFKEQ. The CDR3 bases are TGTGCCAGCAGCCAGAGGGGAACAGTTGAAGATACGCAGTATTTT. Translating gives CASSQRGTVEDTQYF.

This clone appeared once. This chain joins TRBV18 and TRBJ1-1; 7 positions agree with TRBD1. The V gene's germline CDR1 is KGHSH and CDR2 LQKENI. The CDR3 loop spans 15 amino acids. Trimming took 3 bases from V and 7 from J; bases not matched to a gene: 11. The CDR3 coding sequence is TGTGCCAGCTCACCGACCTGGGGCAGGGGGGATGAAGCTTTCTTT. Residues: CASSPTWGRGDEAFF.

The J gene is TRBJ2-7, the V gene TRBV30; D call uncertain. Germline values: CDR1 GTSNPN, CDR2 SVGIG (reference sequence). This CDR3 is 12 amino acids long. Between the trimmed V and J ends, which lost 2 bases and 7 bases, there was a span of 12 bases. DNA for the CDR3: TGTGCCTGGAGTCGACAAACCGGTGAGCAGTACTTC. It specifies CAWSRQTGEQYF.

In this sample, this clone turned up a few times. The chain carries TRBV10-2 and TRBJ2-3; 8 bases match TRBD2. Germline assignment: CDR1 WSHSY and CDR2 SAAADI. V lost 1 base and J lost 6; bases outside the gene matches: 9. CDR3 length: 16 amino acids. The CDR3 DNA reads TGCGCCAGCAGTGAGTTCTGGACTAGCCGAGGGGATACGCAGTATTTT. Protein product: CASSEFWTSRGDTQYF.

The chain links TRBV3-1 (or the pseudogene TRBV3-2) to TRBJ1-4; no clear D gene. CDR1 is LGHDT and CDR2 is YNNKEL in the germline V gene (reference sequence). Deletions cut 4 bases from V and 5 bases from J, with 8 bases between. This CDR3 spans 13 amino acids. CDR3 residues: CASSPWRNEKLFF. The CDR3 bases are TGTGCCAGCAGCCCCTGGAGGAATGAAAAACTGTTTTTT.

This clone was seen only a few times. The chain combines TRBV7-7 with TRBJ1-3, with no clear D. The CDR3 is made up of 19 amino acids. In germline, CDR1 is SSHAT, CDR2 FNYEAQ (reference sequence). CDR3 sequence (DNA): TGTGCTAGGTCGCATAAAAATCCGACTCGGGCTTATACTGGAAACACCATATATTTT. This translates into CARSHKNPTRAYTGNTIYF. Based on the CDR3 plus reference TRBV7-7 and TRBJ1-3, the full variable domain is GAGVSQSPRYKVTKRGQDVTLRCDPISSHATLYWYQQALGQGPEFLTYFNYEAQPDKSGLPSDRFSAERPEGSISTLTIQRTEQRDSAMYRCARSHKNPTRAYTGNTIYFGEGSWLTVV.

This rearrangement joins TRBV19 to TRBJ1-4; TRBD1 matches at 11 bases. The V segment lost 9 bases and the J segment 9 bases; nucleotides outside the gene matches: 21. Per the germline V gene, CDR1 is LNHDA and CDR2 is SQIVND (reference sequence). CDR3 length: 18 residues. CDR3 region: CASGSRFGTGGQNQKLFF. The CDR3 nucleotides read TGTGCCAGCGGAAGTCGCTTTGGGACAGGGGGACAAAATCAAAAACTGTTTTTT.

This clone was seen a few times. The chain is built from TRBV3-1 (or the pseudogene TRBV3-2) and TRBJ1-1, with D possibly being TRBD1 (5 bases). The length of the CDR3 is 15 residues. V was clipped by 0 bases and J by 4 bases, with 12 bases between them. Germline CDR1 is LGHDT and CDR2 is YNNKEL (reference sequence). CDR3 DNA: TGTGCCAGCAGCCAAGAAGTCCTAAGGGGCACTGAAGCTTTCTTT. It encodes CASSQEVLRGTEAFF.

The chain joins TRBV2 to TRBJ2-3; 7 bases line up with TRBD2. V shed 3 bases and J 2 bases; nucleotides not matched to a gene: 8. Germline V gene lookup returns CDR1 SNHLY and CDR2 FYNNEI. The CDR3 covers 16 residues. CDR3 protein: CASSEETSLFTDTQYF. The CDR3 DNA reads TGTGCCAGCAGTGAGGAGACTAGCCTATTCACAGATACGCAGTATTTT. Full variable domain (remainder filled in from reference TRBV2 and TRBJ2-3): EPEVTQTPSHQVTQMGQEVILRCVPISNHLYFYWYRQILGQKVEFLVSFYNNEISEKSEIFDDQFSVERPDGSNFTLKIRSTKLEDSAMYFCASSEETSLFTDTQYFGPGTRLTVL.